This TCR beta chain was recovered during a study of Ad26.COV2.S vaccination and SARS-CoV-2 variants. At the level of the study: Sample donor was a member of the COV1001 Ad26.COV2.S trial arm. The authors gave Ad26.COV2.S intramuscularly, either once or twice 56 days apart.

The treatment is: about 20 received Ad26.COV2.S at low or high dose, single or two shots; 5 received placebo; per-sample allocation not given. Material that was analyzed had been drawn on day 63 after the first vaccine or placebo injection. General observations from the study: Spike-specific TCR breadth was greater in vaccine than placebo recipients.

The length of the CDR3 is 17 residues. Looked up from germline, CDR1 is LGHNT and CDR2 is FRNRAP. The V and J ends lost 0 bases and 2 bases respectively, with 14 bases between them. Of note for this clone: Its antigen is not known.

Profiled with immunoSEQ multiplex PCR; TCRdb holds only in-frame clones, not every one. The table has 300,000 to 350,000 clones, 85% seen once. The chain carries TRBV12-5 and TRBJ2-1; D possibly corresponds to TRBD1 (5 bases). The source of this sequence is a person aged 18-60 years who received the Ad26.COV2.S COVID-19 vaccine or a placebo. Sequencing was performed on peripheral blood, taken in a trial of Ad26.COV2.S vaccine versus placebo. The CDR3 DNA reads TGTGCTAGTGGTTTGGTACAGTTACAGGATCCCTACAATGAGCAGTTCTTC. Translating gives CASGLVQLQDPYNEQFF.